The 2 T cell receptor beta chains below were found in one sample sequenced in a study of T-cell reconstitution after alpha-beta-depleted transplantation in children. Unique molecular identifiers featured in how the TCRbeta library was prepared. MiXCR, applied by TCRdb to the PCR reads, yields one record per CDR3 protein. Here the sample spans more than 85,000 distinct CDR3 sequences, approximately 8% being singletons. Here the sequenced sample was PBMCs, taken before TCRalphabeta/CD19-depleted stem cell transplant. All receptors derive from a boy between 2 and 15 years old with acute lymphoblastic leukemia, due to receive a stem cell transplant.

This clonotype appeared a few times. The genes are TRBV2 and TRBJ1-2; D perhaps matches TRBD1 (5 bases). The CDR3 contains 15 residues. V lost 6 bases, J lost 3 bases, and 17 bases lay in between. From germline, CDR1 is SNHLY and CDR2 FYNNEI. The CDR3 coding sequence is TGTGCCAGCAGGGAACGACAATGGGGGGACTATGGCTACACCTTC. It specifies CASRERQWGDYGYTF.

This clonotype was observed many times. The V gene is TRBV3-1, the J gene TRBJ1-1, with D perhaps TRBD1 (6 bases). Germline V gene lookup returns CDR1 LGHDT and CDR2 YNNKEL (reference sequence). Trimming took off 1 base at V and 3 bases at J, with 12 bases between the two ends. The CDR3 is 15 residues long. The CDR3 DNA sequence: TGTGCCAGCAGCCAAGGCGCCTCAGGGGACACTGAAGCTTTCTTT. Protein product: CASSQGASGDTEAFF.